A single sample is the source of the 16 T cell receptor beta chains below, sequenced in a study of shared clonotypes between healthy human individuals. As defined, naive CD8 cells were CD45RO-negative and positively selected for CCR7, with terminally differentiated effector memory CD45RA+ cells excluded. The table came from immunoSEQ multiplex PCR; TCRdb's copy has only in-frame clones and leaves some out. This table has 2 million to 2.5 million clones, less than 95% appearing once. The specimen sequenced was naive CD8+ T cells sorted from blood. These TCRs come from a man aged 18-30 years in good health.

This chain's CDR3 is CAIPRATEPYEQYF. The DNA of the CDR3 is TGCGCCATCCCCCGGGCTACCGAACCCTACGAGCAGTACTTC. The genes are TRBV4-1 and TRBJ2-7, with no clear D. This CDR3 contains 14 residues. V was cut by 10 bases and J by 2 bases, with 18 bases left in between. CDR1 is MGHRA, CDR2 YSYEKL, per germline.

This sequence joins TRBV4-1 and TRBJ2-7; possibly TRBD1 for D (5 bases). V was trimmed by 0 bases and J by 0 bases, leaving 12 bases between them. This CDR3 is built from 16 residues. Germline lookup yields CDR1 MGHRA and CDR2 YSYEKL. CDR3 sequence (DNA): TGCGCCAGCAGCCAAGAAACAGGTTGGAGCTCCTACGAGCAGTACTTC. Translated, it gives CASSQETGWSSYEQYF.

V gene TRBV5-6 combines with J gene TRBJ2-5; 7 bases agree with TRBD1. CDR3 size: 15 residues. Germline lookup yields CDR1 SGHDT and CDR2 YYEEEE. Trimming cost V 2 bases and J 2 bases; bases outside gene matches: 6. In DNA form, the CDR3 reads TGTGCCAGCAGCTTCGCGACAGGGTATCAAGAGACCCAGTACTTC. It specifies CASSFATGYQETQYF.

In this sample, this clone turned up once. The junction does not match germline at one end; this may be a read error. The gene calls are TRBV5-1 and TRBJ2-3, with a tentative D call TRBD1 (6 bases). The CDR3 contains 16 residues. From germline, CDR1 is SGHRS and CDR2 YFSETQ. The CDR3: CTSSYRVIGYGDTQYF. The CDR3 DNA sequence: TGCACCAGCAGCTACAGGGTTATTGGCTACGGGGATACGCAGTATTTT.

A remark on this clone: One junction end does not reproduce the germline sequence, and a read error may be involved. The same CDR3 can be traced to other DNA sequences in this sample. The chain has TRBV7-2 and TRBJ1-1; D perhaps matches TRBD1 (5 bases). The CDR3 contains 14 residues. In germline, CDR1 is SGHTA, CDR2 FQGNSA. The CDR3 is CASSPNTGSLGAFF. Here the CDR3 DNA reads TGCGCCAGCAGCCCCAACACAGGATCTCTAGGAGCTTTCTTT.

The chain employs TRBV11-1 and TRBJ1-2; unclear D gene. The CDR3 consists of 15 residues. Per germline, CDR1 SGHAT and CDR2 FQDESV (reference sequence). Trimming pared 4 bases from V and 1 base from J, leaving 13 bases between. CDR3 bases: TGTGCCAGCAGCTCCCCCGGACCTAGTAACTATGGCTACACCTTC. It translates to CASSSPGPSNYGYTF.

With regard to this clone: Other DNA sequences in this specimen translate into the identical CDR3. The rearrangement links TRBV5-6 to TRBJ2-7; D remains ambiguous. Germline V lookup: CDR1 SGHDT, CDR2 YYEEEE. V lost 0 bases, J lost 3 bases, and 7 bases lay in between. CDR3 length equals 13 residues. The CDR3 is CASSLGAGYEQYF. The CDR3 region has the DNA TGTGCCAGCAGCTTGGGGGCAGGCTACGAGCAGTACTTC.

The chain is built from TRBV7-2 and TRBJ2-3, with TRBD2 as a possible D gene (6 bases). Germline CDR1 and CDR2: SGHTA and FQGNSA. The CDR3 consists of 15 residues. V lost 4 bases and J lost 2, with 13 bases in between. CDR3 sequence reads: CASSSSTGDTDTQYF. The DNA of the CDR3 is TGTGCCAGCAGCTCTAGCACGGGAGACACAGATACGCAGTATTTT.

The chain combines TRBV7-2 with TRBJ1-6; D might be TRBD1 (6 bases). V shed 1 base and J shed 8 bases, with 21 bases lying between them. In germline, CDR1 is SGHTA, CDR2 FQGNSA. This CDR3 is built from 18 residues. CDR3 in amino acids: CASSLEPGAIYNDSPLHF. The CDR3 DNA sequence: TGTGCCAGCAGCTTAGAGCCGGGGGCGATATATAATGATTCACCCCTCCACTTT.

V and J are TRBV13 and TRBJ1-6, with 8 bases fitting TRBD1. Germline V lookup: CDR1 PRHDT, CDR2 FYEKMQ (reference sequence). Trimming took 4 bases from V and 8 from J; bases not matched to a gene: 10. The CDR3 is made up of 16 amino acids. This CDR3 is CASSSGQGSPYSPLHF. CDR3 coding DNA: TGTGCCAGCAGCTCCGGACAGGGATCCCCCTATTCACCCCTCCACTTT.

This rearrangement joins TRBV6-5 to TRBJ1-2; D unclear. From germline, CDR1 is MNHEY and CDR2 SVGAGI. Trimming stripped 5 bases from V and 6 bases from J, with 19 bases between. The CDR3 runs 15 residues. CDR3 amino acids: CASSTLGGDVDGYTF. The CDR3 DNA reads as TGTGCCAGCAGTACTCTCGGCGGCGATGTGGATGGCTACACCTTC.

The rearrangement links TRBV29-1 to TRBJ2-2; D might be TRBD1 (6 bases). The germline V gene encodes CDR1 SQVTM and CDR2 ANQGSEA. The CDR3 is made up of 11 amino acids. Trimming took off 4 bases at V and 13 bases at J, with 13 bases between the two ends. This CDR3 is CSVVVSRGLFF. The CDR3 nucleotides are TGCAGCGTTGTTGTTAGCAGGGGGCTGTTTTTT.

The chain uses TRBV27 and TRBJ2-1; TRBD2 aligns across 7 bases. Germline V lookup: CDR1 MNHEY, CDR2 SMNVEV (reference sequence). Germline trimming cut 8 bases from V and 3 bases from J; bases unmatched to any gene: 7. The CDR3 length is 14 residues. CDR3 DNA: TGTGCCAGCTCCCTAGCGGTAAACTACAATGAGCAGTTCTTC. Translated: CASSLAVNYNEQFF.

The CDR3 region is CASSLKGRTNEKLFF. In DNA form, the CDR3 reads TGTGCCAGCAGCTTAAAGGGAAGGACTAATGAAAAACTGTTTTTT. The chain recombines TRBV7-9 with TRBJ1-4; D ambiguous. The V gene's germline CDR1 is SEHNR and CDR2 FQNEAQ (reference sequence). The ends were cut back, 2 bases at V and 2 bases at J, with 9 bases in the middle. The CDR3 covers 15 residues.

Remarks on this clone: One end of the junction varies from germline; a read error may be responsible. The chain carries TRBV6-6 and TRBJ2-5, with TRBD1 as a possible D gene (5 bases). CDR1 is MNHNY, CDR2 SVGAGI, per germline (reference sequence). CDR3 length equals 10 residues. CDR3 bases: TGTGCCAGCGGGGCCTCCTTCCGGGACTTC. It yields the protein CASGASFRDF.

CDR3 DNA sequence: TGTGCCAGCAGTGAAAGAGGGTATTATGGCTACACCTTC. It translates to CASSERGYYGYTF. V and J are TRBV6-1 and TRBJ1-2, with D unresolved. The CDR3 sequence is 13 residues long. Germline V gene data show CDR1 as MNHNS and CDR2 as SASEGT. V was cut by 2 bases and J by 5 bases, with 9 bases left in between.